Listed below are T cell receptor beta chains from one sample, sequenced in a study of T cell repertoires in cytomegalovirus infection. TCRdb re-called the reads through MiXCR, storing one row per CDR3 protein. Here the sample spans roughly 150,000 distinct CDR3 sequences, 20% to 25% being singletons. These receptors are not linked to any known antigen. This specimen consisted of CD8+ T cells from cultured PBMCs, obtained from culture after CMV antigen stimulation. The origin of the receptors is a human donor in good health (CMV status not recorded). Some clones in this sample may be carry-over from other donors' samples. Each CDR3 is given with its conserved first and last residue.

j_call: TRBJ1-2; v_call: TRBV7-8; cdr3_aa: CASSLGRGYGYTF
j_call: TRBJ1-4; v_call: TRBV7-6; cdr3_aa: CASSWDRGREKLFF
j_call: TRBJ1-6; v_call: TRBV7-2; cdr3_aa: CASSRAGGKDNSPLHF
j_call: TRBJ1-4; v_call: TRBV6-2/TRBV6-3; cdr3_aa: CASSRSPPAGPNEKLFF
j_call: TRBJ2-5; v_call: TRBV20-1; cdr3_aa: CSARQGRWETQYF
j_call: TRBJ2-7; v_call: TRBV5-1; cdr3_aa: CASSNPGTGIREQYF
j_call: TRBJ2-1; v_call: TRBV2; cdr3_aa: CASSPLVGGTYNEQFF
j_call: TRBJ1-1; v_call: TRBV4-1; cdr3_aa: CASSQDPGTEAFF
j_call: TRBJ2-7; v_call: TRBV7-2; cdr3_aa: CASSPSSVYEQYF
j_call: TRBJ2-7; v_call: TRBV7-2; cdr3_aa: CASSLGGGIYEQYF
j_call: TRBJ2-1; v_call: TRBV12-3/TRBV12-4; cdr3_aa: CASRRLAGGPHEQFF
j_call: TRBJ2-2; v_call: TRBV6-5; cdr3_aa: CATTTGVPGELFF
j_call: TRBJ2-2; v_call: TRBV12-3/TRBV12-4; cdr3_aa: CASSSRDRGRTGELFF
j_call: TRBJ1-1; v_call: TRBV7-9; cdr3_aa: CASSLAEGAFTEAFF
j_call: TRBJ2-1; v_call: TRBV7-9; cdr3_aa: CASSLLGQSSYNEQFF
j_call: TRBJ2-1; v_call: TRBV27; cdr3_aa: CASMLGSSYNEQFF
j_call: TRBJ2-3; v_call: TRBV5-5; cdr3_aa: CASSLEEAGVGTDTQYF
j_call: TRBJ1-1; v_call: TRBV19; cdr3_aa: CASSPDRGTEGDTEAFF